The T cell receptor beta chain under discussion was sequenced for a study of T cell responses to AZD1222 COVID-19 vaccine (dated by TCRdb to the early 2020s). For the study in its entirety: AZD1222 recipients with second doses at about 4 weeks or about 12 weeks were pooled, because spike-specific TCR depth and breadth did not differ between schedules. TCR sequencing covered 233 trial participants: around 210 given two doses of AZD1222 and 26 given two doses of MenACWY control vaccine. Enrollment into the trials was organized by age into subgroups of 18-55, 56-69 and 70-plus years, and those subgroups contained roughly 150, 30 and 60 TCR-sequenced participants, respectively. The investigation overall reported the following: Because no samples from the day 14 peak response were available, repertoires could be characterized only after the peak T cell response. A significant rise in spike-specific TCR breadth and depth was observed after two AZD1222 doses relative to day 0 and relative to MenACWY recipients. In the small 56-69-year group, the increase in depth fell short of significance, most likely because of low power. Conclusions about previously exposed vaccinees were limited because only six AZD1222 recipients were SARS-CoV-2 seropositive at baseline. Participants were mostly white British and included more females than males, and it was suggested by the authors that clonal diversity may have been underestimated. The whole spike protein was spanned by vaccine-associated CD4 TCRs, and dominant responses were seen in regions 160-218 and 743-854. Nearly half of unique spike-specific TCRs reportedly recognized epitopes outside regions mutated in the B.1.351 and B.1.1.7 variants.

In the paper's terms, the time point label means: baseline before first vaccination. The vaccinee samples were drawn from two UK trials, COV001 and COV002, one of which was a single-blind randomized controlled phase 2/3 trial testing AZD1222 (ChAdOx1 nCoV-19) in healthy adults. For TCRbeta chain sequencing, PBMC samples were collected from trial participants at day 0 and at day 28 after the second dose. A remark on this clone: The antigen it recognizes is unknown. Per-base qualities were not stored, and no clone one base away is much larger.

The CDR3 regions of human TCRbeta chains were analyzed by immunosequencing. As for how the authors treated the data: TCRs in the repertoires were matched against a reference library of SARS-CoV-2-specific TCRs that had been generated with the MIRA antigen-specificity platform. Breadth was defined as the fraction of unique TCRs that were SARS-CoV-2-associated. Depth was defined as the fraction of total T cells that were SARS-CoV-2-associated. Using the MIRA data, each spike-specific TCR was mapped to the spike region that the TCR reacts to and placed in a CD4 or CD8 class. Log10-transformed breadth and depth values were compared by one-way ANOVA with Sidak's multiple comparisons tests. The table was pulled from immuneACCESS by TCRdb, which kept in-frame rearrangements only. Such tables lose some clones; where checked, under half of the loss comes from unresolved V genes, and the rest has no known cause. The V and J calls and the clone size are those of that table, but D and trimming were determined from the DNA. This sample has 150,000 or so clones in its table, and more than 75% of those were observed once. The top ten constitute about a fifth of the sample.

Based on the germline V gene (reference sequence), the CDR1 and CDR2 sequences are SEHNR and FQNEAQ. Including the terminal cysteine and phenylalanine, the CDR3 comprises 13 residues. This entry keeps only the CDR3 DNA: 39 bases, framed from base 1. V sheds 0 bases and J sheds 4 bases, leaving 6 bases between their ends. The sequenced sample was peripheral blood, obtained on day 0 of AZD1222 vaccination. The chain is made from TRBV7-9 and TRBJ1-2; the D gene is perhaps TRBD1, from 5 matching bases. The TCR sequence derives from an adult in good health. The CDR3 protein sequence reads: CASSLAGGYGYTF. The DNA sequence is TGTGCCAGCAGCTTAGCGGGGGGCTATGGCTACACCTTC.